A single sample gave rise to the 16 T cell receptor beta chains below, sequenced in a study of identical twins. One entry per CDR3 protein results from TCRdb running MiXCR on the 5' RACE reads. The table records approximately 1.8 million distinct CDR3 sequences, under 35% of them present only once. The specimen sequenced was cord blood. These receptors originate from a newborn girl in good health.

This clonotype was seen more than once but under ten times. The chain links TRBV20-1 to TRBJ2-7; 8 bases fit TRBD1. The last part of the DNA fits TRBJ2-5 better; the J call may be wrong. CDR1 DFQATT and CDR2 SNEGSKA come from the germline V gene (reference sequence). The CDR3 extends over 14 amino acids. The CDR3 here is CSARTGALQETQYF. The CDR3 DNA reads TGCAGTGCTAGGACAGGGGCCTTACAAGAGACCCAGTACTTC.

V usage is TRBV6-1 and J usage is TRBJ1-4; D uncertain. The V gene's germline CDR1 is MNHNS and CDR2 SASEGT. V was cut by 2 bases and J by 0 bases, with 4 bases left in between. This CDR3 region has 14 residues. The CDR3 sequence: CASSERSTNEKLFF. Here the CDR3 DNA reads TGTGCCAGCAGTGAACGATCAACTAATGAAAAACTGTTTTTT.

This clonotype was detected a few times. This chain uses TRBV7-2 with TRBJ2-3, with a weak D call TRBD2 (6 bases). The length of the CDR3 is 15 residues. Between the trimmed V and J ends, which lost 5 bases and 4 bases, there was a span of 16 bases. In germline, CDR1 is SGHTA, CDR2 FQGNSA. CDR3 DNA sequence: TGTGCCAGCAGCCGGAACGGGGGAGCGGCAGATACGCAGTATTTT. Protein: CASSRNGGAADTQYF.

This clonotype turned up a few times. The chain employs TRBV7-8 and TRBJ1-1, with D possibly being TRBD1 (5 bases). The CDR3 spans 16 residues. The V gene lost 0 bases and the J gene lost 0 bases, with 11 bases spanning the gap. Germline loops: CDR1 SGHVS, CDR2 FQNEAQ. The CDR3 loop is CASSLARGRLNTEAFF. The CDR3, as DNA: TGTGCCAGCAGCTTAGCGCGGGGACGGTTGAACACTGAAGCTTTCTTT.

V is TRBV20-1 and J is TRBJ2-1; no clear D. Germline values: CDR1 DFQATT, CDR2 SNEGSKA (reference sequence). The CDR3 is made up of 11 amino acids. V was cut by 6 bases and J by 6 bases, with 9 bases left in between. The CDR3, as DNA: TGCAGTGCGCACCTCCGCAATGAGCAGTTCTTC. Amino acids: CSAHLRNEQFF.

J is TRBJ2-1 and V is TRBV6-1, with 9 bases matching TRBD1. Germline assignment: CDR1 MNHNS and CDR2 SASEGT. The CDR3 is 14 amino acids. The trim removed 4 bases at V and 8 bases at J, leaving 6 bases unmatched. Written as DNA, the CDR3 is TGTGCCAGCAGTGCAGGGACAGGGAGGGATGAGCAGTTCTTC. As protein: CASSAGTGRDEQFF.

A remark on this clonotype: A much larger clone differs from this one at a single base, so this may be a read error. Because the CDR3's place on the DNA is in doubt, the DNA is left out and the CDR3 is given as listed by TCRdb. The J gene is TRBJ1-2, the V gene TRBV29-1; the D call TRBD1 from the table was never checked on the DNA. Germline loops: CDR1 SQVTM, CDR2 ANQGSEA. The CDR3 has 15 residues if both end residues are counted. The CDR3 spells CSARLQGARIYGCTF.

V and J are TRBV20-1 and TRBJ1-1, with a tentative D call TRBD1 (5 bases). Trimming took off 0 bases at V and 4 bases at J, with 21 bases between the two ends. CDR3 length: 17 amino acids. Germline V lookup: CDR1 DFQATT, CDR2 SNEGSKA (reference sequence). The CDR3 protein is CSARDPGRRGLTTEAFF. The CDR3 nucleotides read TGCAGTGCTAGAGATCCGGGACGGCGAGGACTGACCACTGAAGCTTTCTTT.

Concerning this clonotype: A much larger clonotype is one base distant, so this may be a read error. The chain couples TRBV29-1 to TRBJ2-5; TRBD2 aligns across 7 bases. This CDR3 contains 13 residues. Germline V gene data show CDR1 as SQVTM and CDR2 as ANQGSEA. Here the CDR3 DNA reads TGCAGCGTTTTATCGGGACTATCGCGTGAGCAGTGCTTC. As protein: CSVLSGLSREQCF.

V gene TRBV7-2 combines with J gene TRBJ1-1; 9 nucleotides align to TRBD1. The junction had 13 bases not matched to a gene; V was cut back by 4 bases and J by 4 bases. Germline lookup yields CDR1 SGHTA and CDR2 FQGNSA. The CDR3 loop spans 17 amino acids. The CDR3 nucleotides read TGTGCCAGCAGCTATTCTCCCGGGACAGGGAGGCGCACTGAAGCTTTCTTT. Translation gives CASSYSPGTGRRTEAFF.

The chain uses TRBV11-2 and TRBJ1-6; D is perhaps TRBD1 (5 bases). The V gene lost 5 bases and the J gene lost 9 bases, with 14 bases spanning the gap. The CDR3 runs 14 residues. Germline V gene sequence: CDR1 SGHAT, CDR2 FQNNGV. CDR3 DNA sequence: TGTGCCAGCAGCCGAACCGACAGTTTTTCACCCCTCCACTTT. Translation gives CASSRTDSFSPLHF.

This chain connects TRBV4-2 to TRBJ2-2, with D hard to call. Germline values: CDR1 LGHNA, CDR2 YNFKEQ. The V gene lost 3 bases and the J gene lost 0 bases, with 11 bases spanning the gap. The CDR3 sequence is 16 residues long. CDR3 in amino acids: CASSHVSTPNTGELFF. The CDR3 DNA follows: TGTGCCAGCAGCCATGTTAGCACACCGAACACCGGGGAGCTGTTTTTT.

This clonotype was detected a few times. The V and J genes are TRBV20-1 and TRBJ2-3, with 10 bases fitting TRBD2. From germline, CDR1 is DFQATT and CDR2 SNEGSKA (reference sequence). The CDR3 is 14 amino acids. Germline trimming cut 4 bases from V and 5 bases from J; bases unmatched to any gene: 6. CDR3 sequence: CSAKREGQLDTQYF. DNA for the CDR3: TGCAGTGCTAAGCGGGAGGGCCAGTTAGATACGCAGTATTTT.

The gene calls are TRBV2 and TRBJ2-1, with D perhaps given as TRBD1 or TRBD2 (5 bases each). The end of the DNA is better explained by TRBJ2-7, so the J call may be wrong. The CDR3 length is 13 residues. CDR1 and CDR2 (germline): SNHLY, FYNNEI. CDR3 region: CAMGRSSYNEQYF. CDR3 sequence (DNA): TGTGCCATGGGACGGAGCTCCTACAATGAGCAGTACTTC.

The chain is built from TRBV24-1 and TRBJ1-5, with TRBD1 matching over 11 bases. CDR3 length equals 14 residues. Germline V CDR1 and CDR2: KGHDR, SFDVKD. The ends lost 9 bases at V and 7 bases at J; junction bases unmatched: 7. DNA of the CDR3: TGTGCCACCCCATGGGACAGGGGGGCGCAGCCCCAGCATTTT. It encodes CATPWDRGAQPQHF.

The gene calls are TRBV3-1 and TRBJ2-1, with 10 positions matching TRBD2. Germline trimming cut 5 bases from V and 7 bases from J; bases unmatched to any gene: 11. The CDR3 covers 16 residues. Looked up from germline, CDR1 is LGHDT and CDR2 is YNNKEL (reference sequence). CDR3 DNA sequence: TGTGCCAGCAGCGATTCTAGGCTAGCGGGGGCGAATGAGCAGTTCTTC. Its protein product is CASSDSRLAGANEQFF.